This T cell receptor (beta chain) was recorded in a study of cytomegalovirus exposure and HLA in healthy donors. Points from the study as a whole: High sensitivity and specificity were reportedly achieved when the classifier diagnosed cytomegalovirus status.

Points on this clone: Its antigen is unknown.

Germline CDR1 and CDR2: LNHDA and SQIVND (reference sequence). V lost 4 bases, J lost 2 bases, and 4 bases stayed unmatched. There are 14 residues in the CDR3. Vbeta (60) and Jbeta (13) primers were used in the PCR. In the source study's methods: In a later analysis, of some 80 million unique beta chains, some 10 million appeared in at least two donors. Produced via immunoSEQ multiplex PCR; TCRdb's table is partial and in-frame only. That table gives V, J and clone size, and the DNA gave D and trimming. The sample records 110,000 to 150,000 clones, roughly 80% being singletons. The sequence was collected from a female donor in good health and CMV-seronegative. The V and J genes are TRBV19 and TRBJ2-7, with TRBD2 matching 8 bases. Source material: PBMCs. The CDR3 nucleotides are TGTGCCAGTAGTAGCGGGAGGAACCCCTACGAGCAGTACTTC. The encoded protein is CASSSGRNPYEQYF.